This T cell receptor beta chain comes out of a study of blood T cell repertoires in COVID-19 (dated by TCRdb to 2020 to 2021). Notes on the research overall: Samples from collaborators originated in the United States, Italy and Spain and spanned both the acute and convalescent phases of COVID-19. The prospective study material was composed of cDNA or gDNA derived from T cells, B-cell-depleted T cells, or PBMCs. Subjects who had been exposed to COVID-19, were actively infected with it, or had recovered from it provided the deeply sampled blood TCRbeta repertoires that made up the dataset. The repertoires were released in a freely available public database meant as a resource for research on the immune response to SARS-CoV-2. Samples were obtained from the ongoing ImmuneRACE study (first 160 participants) and from about 1,300 subjects provided by 6 global collaborators. Sample metadata almost always included a de-identified subject ID, COVID-19 status, age in years and sex. HLA class I and class II types, where available, came from metadata supplied by the sample provider rather than from assay-based typing.

Overall results and qualifications from the work: The amount of clinical and demographic metadata varied by source and participant and was provided uncurated.

Each collaborating institution followed its own protocols to collect whole blood in K2EDTA tubes. For TCRbeta analysis, collaborators shipped samples as frozen whole blood, isolated PBMCs, or DNA extracted from either of those sample types. Remarks on this clone: There is no known antigen for this receptor. It has no much larger one-base neighbor in the sample; base qualities were not kept.

Between the V and J ends, shortened by 4 bases and 1 base respectively, the junction contains 8 bases. The germline V gene (reference sequence) yields SGHNT for CDR1 and YYREEE for CDR2. The CDR3 holds 13 amino acids from the cysteine to the phenylalanine. Solely the CDR3 DNA is kept, with 39 bases framed from the first base. The immunoSEQ Assay, a bias-controlled multiplex PCR, was used to amplify TCRbeta CDR3 regions from genomic DNA. The study's own analysis went as follows. The number of nucleated cells in each sample was estimated by amplification of reference gene primers within the assay. To quantify the absolute abundance of each unique TCRbeta CDR3 rearrangement, sequence reads were collapsed and filtered. Productive Simpson clonality was computed per sample as the square root of Simpson's diversity index over productive rearrangements. TCRdb provides this immuneACCESS table in a form limited to in-frame rearrangements. Some clones are lacking; in checked studies, under half of them reflect an unresolved V gene, and why the rest are absent is not known. Clone size and V and J calls were adopted from that table, with D and trimming inferred from the DNA. For this sample there are around 67,000 clones; 80% to 90% appear just once. Clones ranked in the top ten supply under 2% of the sample.

In this chain, TRBV5-4 is recombined with TRBJ1-1, with the D segment identity uncertain. Input material: peripheral blood. This receptor was taken from a woman of 80 years or more with active or convalescent COVID-19. The sequence in DNA is TGTGCCAGCAGCAGAGTCTCGAACACTGAAGCTTTCTTT. The translation is CASSRVSNTEAFF.